This T cell receptor (beta chain) is drawn from a study of blood T cell repertoires in COVID-19. Original methodology: Reference gene primers were amplified, and this amplification served to estimate nucleated cell counts. Clones were read by immunoSEQ multiplex PCR, and TCRdb kept only the in-frame ones, dropping some. V and J calls and clone size are as listed in that table; D and trimming were resolved from the DNA. The top ten hold 4.8% of the sample, which has more than 75,000 clones, 80% to 90% seen once. The CDR3 covers 19 residues. The V gene end was trimmed by 0 bases and the J gene end by 5 bases; junction bases not matched to a gene: 16. Germline CDR1 and CDR2: LGHNA and YSLEER.

The TCR was taken from a woman aged 80 or over with acute or convalescent COVID-19. Sequencing was carried out using peripheral blood. V is TRBV4-3 and J is TRBJ2-3; 8 positions match TRBD1. The DNA for the CDR3 is TGCGCCAGCAGCCAAGATTTCAGGTGGCAGGGGGCCTTTGTAGATACGCAGTATTTT. Its protein is CASSQDFRWQGAFVDTQYF.